The 2 T cell receptor beta chains below all came from one sample that was sequenced in a study of regulatory T cells in long-lasting Graves disease. Specified time point: newly diagnosed GD, antithyroid drugs for less than 3 months. RNA from PBMCs was the source of the TCR library. Libraries of TCR beta came from iRepertoire HTBI primers plus Arm-PCR of CDR3 regions. TCRdb called the multiplex PCR reads again in MiXCR, with one record for every CDR3 protein. This table has around 420,000 distinct CDR3 sequences, 15% to 18% appearing once. This specimen was peripheral blood mononuclear cells (PBMCs), taken at new diagnosis, from a patient treated with antithyroid drugs. These receptor sequences come from a female donor with Graves disease.

This clonotype was recorded at least ten times. CDR3 loop: CASRTSGRFNEQYF. The DNA of the CDR3 is TGTGCCAGCCGGACTAGCGGGAGGTTCAACGAGCAGTACTTC. The chain employs TRBV28 and TRBJ2-7, with 14 bases aligning to TRBD2. Per the germline V gene, CDR1 is MDHEN and CDR2 is SYDVKM. The J segment lost 5 bases and the V segment lost 8 bases, leaving 5 bases of the junction unmatched. CDR3 length: 14 amino acids.

The sample holds a few counts of this clonotype. This may stem from a read error, because a much larger clone lies one nucleotide away. Lacking the conserved final phenylalanine or tryptophan, this CDR3 likely reflects a read error. This chain joins TRBV6-1 and TRBJ1-1; D uncertain. Trimming shortened V by 8 bases and J by 1 base, and 14 bases separated the two germline ends. The CDR3 extends over 14 amino acids. Looked up from germline, CDR1 is MNHNS and CDR2 is SASEGT. The CDR3 coding sequence is TGTGCCAGCTCCTTCGGGGTCTCGAACACTGAAGCTTTCCTT. Translated, it gives CASSFGVSNTEAFL.